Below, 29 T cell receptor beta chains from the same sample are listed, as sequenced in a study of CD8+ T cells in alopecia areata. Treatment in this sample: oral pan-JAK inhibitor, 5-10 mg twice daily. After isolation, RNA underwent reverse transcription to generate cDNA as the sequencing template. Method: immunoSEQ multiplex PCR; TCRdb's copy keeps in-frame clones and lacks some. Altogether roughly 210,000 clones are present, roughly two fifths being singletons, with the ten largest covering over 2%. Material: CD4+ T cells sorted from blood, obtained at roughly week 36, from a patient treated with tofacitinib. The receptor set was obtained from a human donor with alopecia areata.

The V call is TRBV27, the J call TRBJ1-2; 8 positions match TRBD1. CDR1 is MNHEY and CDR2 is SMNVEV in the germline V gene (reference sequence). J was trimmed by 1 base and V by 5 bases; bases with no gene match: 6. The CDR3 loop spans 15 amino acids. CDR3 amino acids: CASSKLQGDNYGYTF. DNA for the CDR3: TGTGCCAGCAGTAAATTACAGGGGGATAACTATGGCTACACCTTC.

CDR3 amino acids: CASSLRLAGDISREQYF. CDR3 bases: TGCGCCAGCAGCTTGAGACTAGCGGGAGATATCAGCCGCGAGCAGTACTTC. J is TRBJ2-7 and V is TRBV5-1, with TRBD2 identical over 12 bases. Germline V gene lookup returns CDR1 SGHRS and CDR2 YFSETQ. The CDR3 covers 17 residues. With V trimmed by 1 base and J by 6 bases, 11 bases remained unmatched.

CDR3 bases: TGTGCCATCAGTGAGTTGACAAACTACGAGCAGTACTTC. Encoded protein: CAISELTNYEQYF. J is TRBJ2-7 and V is TRBV10-3; D not certain. Germline CDR1 and CDR2: ENHRY and SYGVKD. CDR3 length: 13 amino acids. V was cut by 1 base and J by 3 bases, with 7 bases left in between.

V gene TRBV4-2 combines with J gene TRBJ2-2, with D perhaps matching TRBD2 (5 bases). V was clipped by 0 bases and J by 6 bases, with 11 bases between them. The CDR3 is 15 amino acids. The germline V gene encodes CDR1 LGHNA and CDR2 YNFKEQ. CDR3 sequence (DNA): TGTGCCAGCAGCCAAGATGGTCAGAGGGCCGGGGAGCTGTTTTTT. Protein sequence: CASSQDGQRAGELFF.

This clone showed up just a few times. The CDR3 bases are TGTGCCAGCTCACTCCTCGGGACAGTGAATGAAAAACTGTTTTTT. Encoded protein: CASSLLGTVNEKLFF. The rearrangement links TRBV18 to TRBJ1-4; 7 bases agree with TRBD1. CDR3 length equals 15 residues. V dropped 4 bases and J dropped 5; count of bases not matched to a gene: 7. CDR1 and CDR2 (germline): KGHSH, LQKENI.

The CDR3 bases are TGTGCCAGCAGTGAAGTTGACGTCGTGGGCGGGGAGCTGTTTTTT. Its translation is CASSEVDVVGGELFF. This chain connects TRBV25-1 to TRBJ2-2; D unresolved. V was pared by 2 bases and J by 7 bases, with 14 bases between. This CDR3 comprises 15 residues. CDR1 and CDR2 (germline): MGHDK, SYGVNS.

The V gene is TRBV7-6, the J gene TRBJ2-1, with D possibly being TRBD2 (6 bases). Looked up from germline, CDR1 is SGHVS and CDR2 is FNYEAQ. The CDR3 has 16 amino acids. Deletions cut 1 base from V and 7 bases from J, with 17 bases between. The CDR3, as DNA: TGTGCCAGCAGCTTAGTAGTGGCGGGAAGGGGAAATGAGCAGTTCTTC. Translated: CASSLVVAGRGNEQFF.

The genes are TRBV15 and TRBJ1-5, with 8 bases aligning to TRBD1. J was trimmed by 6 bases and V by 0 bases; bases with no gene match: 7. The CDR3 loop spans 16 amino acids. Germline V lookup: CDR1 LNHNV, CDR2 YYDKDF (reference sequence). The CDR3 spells CATSRDLSRGRQPQHF. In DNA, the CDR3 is TGTGCCACCAGCAGAGACCTATCCAGGGGGCGTCAGCCCCAGCATTTT.

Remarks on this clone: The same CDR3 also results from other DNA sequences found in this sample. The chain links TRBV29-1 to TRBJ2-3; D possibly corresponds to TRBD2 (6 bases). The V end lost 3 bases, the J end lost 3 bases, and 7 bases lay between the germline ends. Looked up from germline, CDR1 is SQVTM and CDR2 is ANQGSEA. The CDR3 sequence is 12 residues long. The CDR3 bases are TGCAGCGTTGAGAGCGGGACAGATACGCAGTATTTT. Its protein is CSVESGTDTQYF.

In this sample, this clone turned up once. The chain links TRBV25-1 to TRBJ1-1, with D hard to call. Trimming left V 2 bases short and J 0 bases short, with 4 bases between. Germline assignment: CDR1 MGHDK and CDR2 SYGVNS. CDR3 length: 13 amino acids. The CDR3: CASSEILNTEAFF. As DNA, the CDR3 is TGTGCCAGCAGTGAAATATTGAACACTGAAGCTTTCTTT.

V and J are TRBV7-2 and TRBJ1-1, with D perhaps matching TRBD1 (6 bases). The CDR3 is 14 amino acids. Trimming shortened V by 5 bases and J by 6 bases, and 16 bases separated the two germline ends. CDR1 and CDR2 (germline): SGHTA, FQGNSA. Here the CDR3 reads CASSEEGGPSEAFF. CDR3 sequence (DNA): TGTGCCAGCAGCGAAGAGGGGGGCCCCTCTGAAGCTTTCTTT.

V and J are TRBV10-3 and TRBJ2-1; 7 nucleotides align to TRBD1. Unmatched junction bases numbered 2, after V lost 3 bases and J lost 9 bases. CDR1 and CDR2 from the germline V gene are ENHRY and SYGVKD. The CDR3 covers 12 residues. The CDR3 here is CAISEGGGEQFF. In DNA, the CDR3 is TGTGCCATCAGTGAAGGGGGCGGTGAGCAGTTCTTC.

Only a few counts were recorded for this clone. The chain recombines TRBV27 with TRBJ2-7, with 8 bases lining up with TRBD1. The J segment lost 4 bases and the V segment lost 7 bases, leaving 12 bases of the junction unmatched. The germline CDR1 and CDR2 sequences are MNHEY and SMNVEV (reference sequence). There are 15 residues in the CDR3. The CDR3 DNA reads TGTGCCAGCACCAAGGGGGCAGGGGGCTGGTACGAGCAGTACTTC. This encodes CASTKGAGGWYEQYF.

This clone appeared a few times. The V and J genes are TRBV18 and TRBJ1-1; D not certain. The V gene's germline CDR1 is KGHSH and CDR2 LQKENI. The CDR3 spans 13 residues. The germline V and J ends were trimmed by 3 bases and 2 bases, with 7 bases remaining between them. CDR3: CASSPRLNTEAFF. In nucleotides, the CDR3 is TGTGCCAGCTCACCGCGCCTCAACACTGAAGCTTTCTTT. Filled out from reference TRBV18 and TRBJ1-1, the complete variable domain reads NAGVMQNPRHLVRRRGQEARLRCSPMKGHSHVYWYRQLPEEGLKFMVYLQKENIIDESGMPKERFSAEFPKEGPSILRIQQVVRGDSAAYFCASSPRLNTEAFFGQGTRLTVV.

The CDR3 is CSVLGTGVSTGELFF. CDR3 bases: TGCAGCGTCTTGGGGACAGGGGTCAGCACCGGGGAGCTGTTTTTT. The rearrangement joins TRBV29-1 to TRBJ2-2; TRBD1 agrees at 10 bases. Losses at the gene ends were 6 bases for V and 4 bases for J; bases not matched to a gene: 8. Per the germline V gene, CDR1 is SQVTM and CDR2 is ANQGSEA. The CDR3 covers 15 residues.

Here the CDR3 reads CASRLNRGRHEKLFF. CDR3 coding DNA: TGTGCCAGCAGGCTCAATAGGGGGCGCCATGAAAAACTGTTTTTT. The chain combines TRBV6-5 with TRBJ1-4; 7 bases are shared with TRBD1. V trimming: 6 bases; J trimming: 6 bases; junction bases outside the gene matches: 10. The CDR3 extends over 15 amino acids. The germline gives CDR1 MNHEY, CDR2 SVGAGI.

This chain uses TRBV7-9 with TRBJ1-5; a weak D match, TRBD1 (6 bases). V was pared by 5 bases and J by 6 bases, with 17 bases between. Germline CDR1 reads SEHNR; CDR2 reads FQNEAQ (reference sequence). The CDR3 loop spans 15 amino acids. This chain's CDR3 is CASSADRDIAQPQHF. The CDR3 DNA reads TGTGCCAGCAGCGCGGACCGGGACATTGCTCAGCCCCAGCATTTT.

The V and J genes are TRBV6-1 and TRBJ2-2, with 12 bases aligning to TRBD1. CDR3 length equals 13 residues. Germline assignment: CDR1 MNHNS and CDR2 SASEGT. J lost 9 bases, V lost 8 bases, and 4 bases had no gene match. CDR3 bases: TGTGCCAGCCGGGACAGGGGGCGCCGGGAGCTGTTTTTT. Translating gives CASRDRGRRELFF.

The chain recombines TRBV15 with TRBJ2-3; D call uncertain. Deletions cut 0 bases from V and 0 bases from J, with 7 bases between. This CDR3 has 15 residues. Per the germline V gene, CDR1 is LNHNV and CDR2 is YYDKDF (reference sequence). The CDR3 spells CATSREATSTDTQYF. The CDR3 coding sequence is TGTGCCACCAGCAGAGAAGCCACAAGCACAGATACGCAGTATTTT.

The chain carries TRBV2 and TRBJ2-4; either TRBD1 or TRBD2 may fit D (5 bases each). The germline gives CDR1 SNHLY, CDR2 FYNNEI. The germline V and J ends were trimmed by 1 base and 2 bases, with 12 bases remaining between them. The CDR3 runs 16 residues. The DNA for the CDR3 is TGTGCCAGCAGTGAAGATGGGGGAATTCCCAAAAACATTCAGTACTTC. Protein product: CASSEDGGIPKNIQYF. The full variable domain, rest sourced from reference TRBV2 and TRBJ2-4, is EPEVTQTPSHQVTQMGQEVILRCVPISNHLYFYWYRQILGQKVEFLVSFYNNEISEKSEIFDDQFSVERPDGSNFTLKIRSTKLEDSAMYFCASSEDGGIPKNIQYFGAGTRLSVL.

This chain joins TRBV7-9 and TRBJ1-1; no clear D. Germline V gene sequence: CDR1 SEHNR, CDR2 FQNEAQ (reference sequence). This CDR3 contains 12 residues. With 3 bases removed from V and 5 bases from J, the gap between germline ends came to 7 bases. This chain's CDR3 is CASSFSGTEAFF. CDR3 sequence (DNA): TGTGCCAGCAGCTTTTCTGGAACTGAAGCTTTCTTT.

In DNA, the CDR3 is TGTGCCAGCAGTGATTTTCCCTTCACAGATACGCAGTATTTT. Translating gives CASSDFPFTDTQYF. The V call is TRBV25-1, the J call TRBJ2-3; D gene unclear. The CDR3 is 14 residues long. Germline CDR1 MGHDK, CDR2 SYGVNS. Trimming stripped 3 bases from V and 2 bases from J, with 9 bases between.

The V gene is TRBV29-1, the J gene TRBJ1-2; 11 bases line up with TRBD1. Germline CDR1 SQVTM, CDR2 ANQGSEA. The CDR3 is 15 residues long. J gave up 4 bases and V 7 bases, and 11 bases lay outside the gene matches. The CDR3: CSAGQGGDPGYGYTF. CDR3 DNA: TGCAGCGCGGGACAGGGGGGAGATCCGGGCTATGGCTACACCTTC.

The CDR3 is CAWSRGVGPGIQYF. The DNA of the CDR3 is TGTGCCTGGAGTCGGGGGGTGGGACCTGGCATTCAGTACTTC. This sequence joins TRBV30 and TRBJ2-4; 7 nucleotides align to TRBD2. Losses at the gene ends were 2 bases for V and 9 bases for J; bases not matched to a gene: 10. The CDR3 runs 14 residues. Per the germline V gene, CDR1 is GTSNPN and CDR2 is SVGIG (reference sequence).

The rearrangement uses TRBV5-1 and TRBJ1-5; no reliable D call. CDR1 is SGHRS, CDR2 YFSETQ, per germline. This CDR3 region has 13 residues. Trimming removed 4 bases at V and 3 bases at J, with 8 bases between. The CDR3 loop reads CASSDGSNQPQHF. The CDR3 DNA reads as TGCGCCAGCAGCGACGGTTCCAATCAGCCCCAGCATTTT.

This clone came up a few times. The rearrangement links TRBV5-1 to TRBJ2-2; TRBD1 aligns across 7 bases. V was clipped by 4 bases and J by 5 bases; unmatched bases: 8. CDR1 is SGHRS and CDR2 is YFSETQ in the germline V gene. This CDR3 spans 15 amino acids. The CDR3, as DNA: TGCGCCAGCAGCCGCGAGACAGGGCAGACCGGGGAGCTGTTTTTT. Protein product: CASSRETGQTGELFF.

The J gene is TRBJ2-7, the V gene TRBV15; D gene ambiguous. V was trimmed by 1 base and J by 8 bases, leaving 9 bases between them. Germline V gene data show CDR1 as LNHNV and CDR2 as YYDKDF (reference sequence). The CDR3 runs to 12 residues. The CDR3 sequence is CATSRVGSQQYF. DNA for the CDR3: TGTGCCACCAGCAGAGTGGGATCCCAGCAGTACTTC.

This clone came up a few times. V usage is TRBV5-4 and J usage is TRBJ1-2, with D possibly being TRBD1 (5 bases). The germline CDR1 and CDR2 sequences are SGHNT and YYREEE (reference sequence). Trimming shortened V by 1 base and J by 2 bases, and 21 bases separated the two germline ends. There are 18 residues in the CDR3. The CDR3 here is CASSLPRAIGGENYGYTF. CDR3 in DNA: TGTGCCAGCAGCTTGCCCCGGGCGATTGGGGGAGAGAACTATGGCTACACCTTC.

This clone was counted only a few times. In DNA form, the CDR3 reads TGTGCCAGCAGCTTGAGGACAGGGGGCGCCGACACTGAAGCTTTCTTT. It is translated as CASSLRTGGADTEAFF. V is TRBV5-4 and J is TRBJ1-1; the match to TRBD1 covers 11 bases. J lost 3 bases, V lost 1 base, and 5 bases had no gene match. Germline V gene lookup returns CDR1 SGHNT and CDR2 YYREEE (reference sequence). The CDR3 covers 16 residues.